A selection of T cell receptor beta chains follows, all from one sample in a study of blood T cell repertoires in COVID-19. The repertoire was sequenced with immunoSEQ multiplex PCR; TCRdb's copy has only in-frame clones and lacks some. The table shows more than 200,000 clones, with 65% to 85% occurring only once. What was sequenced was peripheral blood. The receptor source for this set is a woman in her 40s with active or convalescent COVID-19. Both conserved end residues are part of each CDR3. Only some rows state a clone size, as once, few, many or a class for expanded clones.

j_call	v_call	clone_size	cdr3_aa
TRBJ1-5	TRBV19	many	CASTITGFGQPQHF
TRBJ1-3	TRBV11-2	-	CASSRSPRAGDLNTIYF
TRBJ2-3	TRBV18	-	CASSPPLAGASTDTQYF
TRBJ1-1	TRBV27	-	CASSPGFLNTEAFF
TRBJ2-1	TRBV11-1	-	CASSRFAGGPPFF
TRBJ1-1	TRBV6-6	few	CASSPLRRNTEAFF
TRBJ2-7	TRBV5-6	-	CASSGLAESSYEQYF
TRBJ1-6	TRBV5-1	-	CASSSGQGDNSPLHF
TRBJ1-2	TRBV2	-	CASTHRDRPNYGYTF
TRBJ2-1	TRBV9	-	CASTRAGQPYNEQFF
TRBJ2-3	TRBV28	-	CASSPPSALTDTQYF
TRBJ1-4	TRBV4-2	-	CASSHTWGGEEKLFF
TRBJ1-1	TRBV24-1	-	CATSLGNTEAFF
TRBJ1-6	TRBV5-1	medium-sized	CASSFGGPLHF
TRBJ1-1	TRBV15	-	CATSQTGYDTEAFF
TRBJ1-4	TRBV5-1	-	CASSLSGLDEKLFF
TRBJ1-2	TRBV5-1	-	CASSLTGKDGYTF
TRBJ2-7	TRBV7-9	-	CASSLAGGRAEQYF
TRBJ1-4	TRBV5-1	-	CASSPGQGYEKLFF
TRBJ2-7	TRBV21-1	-	CAPTGGGYEQYF
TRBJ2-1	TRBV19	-	CATSAYNEQFF
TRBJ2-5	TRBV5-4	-	CASSYTSGNQETQYF
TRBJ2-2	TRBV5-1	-	CASTIWRSGETNTGELFF
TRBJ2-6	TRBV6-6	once	CASSYTGTTGANVLTF
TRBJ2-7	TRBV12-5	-	CASGFTGYEQYF
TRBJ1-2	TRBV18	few	CASSSDRDLYGYTF
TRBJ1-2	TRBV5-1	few	CASSLDGNGYTF
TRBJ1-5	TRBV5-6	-	CASSPAGGGNQPQHF
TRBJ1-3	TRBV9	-	CASGGTGAVGNTIYF
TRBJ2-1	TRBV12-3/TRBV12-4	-	CASRRDLNEQFF
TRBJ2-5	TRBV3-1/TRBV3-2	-	CASSQAGLAQETQYF
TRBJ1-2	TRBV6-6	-	CASRATLSSGFGGYTF
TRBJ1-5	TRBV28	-	CASTGQDSRLHQPQHF
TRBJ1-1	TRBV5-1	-	CASSTAEGTEAFF
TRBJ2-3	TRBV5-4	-	CASSTIAGGPDTQYF
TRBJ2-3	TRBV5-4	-	CAWEGDTQYF
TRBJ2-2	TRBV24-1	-	CATSDLWGQGTFESGELFF
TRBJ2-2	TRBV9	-	CASSPRDTGELFF
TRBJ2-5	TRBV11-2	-	CASSRRGAKVSPETQYF
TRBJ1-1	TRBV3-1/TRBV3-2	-	CASSPSIGQGMNTEAFF
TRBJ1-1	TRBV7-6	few	CASSSRQGMNTEAFF
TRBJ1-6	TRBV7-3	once	CASSLSGRGNSPLHF
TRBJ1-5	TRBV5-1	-	CASSLGLNSNQPQHF
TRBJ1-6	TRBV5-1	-	CASSLETGGSSPLHF